What follows is one T cell receptor beta chain and its context. Its antigen remains unknown. These data originate in a study of cytomegalovirus exposure and HLA in healthy donors. PCR used 60 Vbeta primers and 13 Jbeta primers. Here immunoSEQ multiplex PCR was the method, and the copy in TCRdb shows in-frame clones only, minus some. The sample lists around 150,000 clones; 55% to 85% were seen once. Findings and limits, study-wide: Across donors, sequencing depth was assumed by presence/absence analyses to be roughly uniform.

The clonotype was recovered from a man aged 35 to 55 in good health and CMV-seronegative. The source material was PBMCs.

CDR3 region: CASSFPRAGGSYNEQFF. As DNA, the CDR3 is TGTGCCAGCAGTTTTCCGCGAGCGGGGGGATCTTACAATGAGCAGTTCTTC. This rearrangement joins TRBV28 to TRBJ2-1, with 9 nucleotides matching TRBD2. Germline V gene lookup returns CDR1 MDHEN and CDR2 SYDVKM. V trimming: 3 bases; J trimming: 4 bases; junction bases outside the gene matches: 10. CDR3 length equals 17 residues.